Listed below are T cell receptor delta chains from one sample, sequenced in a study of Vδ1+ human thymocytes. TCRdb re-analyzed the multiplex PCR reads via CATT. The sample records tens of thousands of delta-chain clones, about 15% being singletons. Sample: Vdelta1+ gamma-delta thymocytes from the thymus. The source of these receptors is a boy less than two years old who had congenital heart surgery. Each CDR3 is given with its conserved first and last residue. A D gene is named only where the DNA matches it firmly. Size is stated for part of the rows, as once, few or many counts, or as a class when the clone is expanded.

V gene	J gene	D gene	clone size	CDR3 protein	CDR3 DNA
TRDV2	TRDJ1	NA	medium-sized	CACDSLHTDKLIF	TGTGCCTGTGACTCCCTACACACCGATAAACTCATCTTT
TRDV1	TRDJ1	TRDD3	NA	CALGELGILGAYTDKLIF	TGTGCTCTTGGGGAACTCGGTATACTGGGGGCGTACACCGATAAACTCATCTTT
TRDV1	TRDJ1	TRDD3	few	CALGPWVGSGDTVTDKLIF	TGTGCTCTTGGGCCTTGGGTCGGCTCTGGGGATACGGTCACCGATAAACTCATCTTT
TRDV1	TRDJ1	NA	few	CALGELSRSYPGTDKLIF	TGTGCTCTTGGGGAACTTAGTCGATCCTACCCTGGCACCGATAAACTCATCTTT
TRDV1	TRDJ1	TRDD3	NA	CALGVHQYWGIPDTDKLIF	TGTGCTCTTGGGGTACACCAGTACTGGGGGATACCGGACACCGATAAACTCATCTTT
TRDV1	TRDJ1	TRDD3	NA	CALGEPWESCWGNTDKLIF	TGTGCTCTTGGGGAACCGTGGGAGTCCTGCTGGGGGAACACCGATAAACTCATCTTT
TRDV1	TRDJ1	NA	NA	CALGERSLQAVPRCYTDKLIF	TGTGCTCTTGGGGAACGCTCCCTACAAGCTGTACCGAGATGTTACACCGATAAACTCATCTTT
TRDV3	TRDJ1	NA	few	CAPLCLGGLIF	TGTGCCCCCCTTTGCCTTGGTGGTCTCATCTTT
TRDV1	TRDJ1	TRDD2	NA	CALGEPTSYCSSLRDLYTDKLIF	TGTGCTCTTGGGGAACCCACTTCCTACTGCTCTAGTCTCCGTGACCTGTACACCGATAAACTCATCTTT
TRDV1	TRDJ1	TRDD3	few	CALGEPRETIMGENKLIF	TGTGCTCTTGGGGAGCCTCGCGAAACTATAATGGGGGAGAATAAACTCATCTTT
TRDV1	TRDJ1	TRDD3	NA	CALGELKPSYKYWGTTSKTFKLIF	TGTGCTCTTGGGGAACTGAAACCCTCCTACAAGTACTGGGGGACTACTTCAAAAACATTTAAACTCATCTTT
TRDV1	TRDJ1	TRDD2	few	CALGALPTSTDTDKLIF	TGTGCTCTTGGGGCGCTTCCTACGAGTACTGACACCGATAAACTCATCTTT
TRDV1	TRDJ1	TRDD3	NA	CALGEDNWGYLKLIF	TGTGCTCTTGGGGAAGATAACTGGGGATACCTTAAACTCATCTTT
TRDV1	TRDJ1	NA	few	CALGAGPYTDKLIF	TGTGCTCTTGGAGCGGGACCTTACACCGATAAACTCATCTTT
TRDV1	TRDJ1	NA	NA	CALGEILTGGPYAVDKLIF	TGTGCTCTTGGGGAAATTCTGACGGGAGGGCCCTACGCGGTCGATAAACTCATCTTT
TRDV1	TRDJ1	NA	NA	CALGPTPNSLGADKLIF	TGTGCTCTTGGGCCAACCCCTAATTCACTCGGGGCCGATAAACTCATCTTT
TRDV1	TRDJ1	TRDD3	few	CALGLNWGLRDKLIF	TGTGCTCTTGGGTTAAACTGGGGGCTAAGGGATAAACTCATCTTT
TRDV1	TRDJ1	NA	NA	CALGELGLRPTGLNTDKLIF	TGTGCTCTTGGGGAACTAGGACTGAGACCCACTGGCCTTAACACCGATAAACTCATCTTT
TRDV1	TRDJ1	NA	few	CALGDPTRPAYTDKLIF	TGTGCTCTTGGGGACCCCACCCGTCCTGCCTACACCGATAAACTCATCTTT
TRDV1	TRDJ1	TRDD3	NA	CALLSGGISHTDKLIF	TGTGCTCTTCTGTCGGGGGGGATAAGTCACACCGATAAACTCATCTTT
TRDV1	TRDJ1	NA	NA	CALGELCPGGPHRPDKLIF	TGTGCTCTTGGGGAACTGTGTCCCGGGGGACCCCATCGGCCCGATAAACTCATCTTT
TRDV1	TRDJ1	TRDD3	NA	CALGELRSPGGPKLIF	TGTGCTCTTGGGGAACTCAGGTCCCCTGGGGGCCCCAAACTCATCTTT
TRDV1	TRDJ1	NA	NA	CALGERRAKLIF	TGTGCTCTTGGGGAAAGACGGGCTAAACTCATCTTT
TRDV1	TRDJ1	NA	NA	CALGEFGPHTDKLIF	TGTGCTCTTGGGGAATTCGGGCCCCACACCGATAAACTCATCTTT
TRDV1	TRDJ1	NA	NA	CALGEPPRYDLLRGSDKLIF	TGTGCTCTTGGGGAACCCCCCCGTTATGACTTGCTACGGGGGTCCGATAAACTCATCTTT
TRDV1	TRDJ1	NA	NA	CALGSRPHFRTDNLIF	TGTGCTCTTGGGTCCAGGCCCCATTTCCGCACCGATAATCTCATCTTT
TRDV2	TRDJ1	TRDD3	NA	CACVEGGDSGGSDLYTDKLIF	TGTGCCTGTGTCGAGGGCGGGGACAGTGGGGGATCCGACCTGTACACCGATAAACTCATCTTT
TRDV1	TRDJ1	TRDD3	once	CALGVLRLPPNTGGYARCDKLIF	TGTGCTCTTGGGGTCCTCCGCCTTCCTCCTAATACTGGGGGATACGCTCGTTGTGATAAACTCATCTTT
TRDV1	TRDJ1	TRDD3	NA	CALGETPYWGIRGTDKLIF	TGTGCTCTTGGGGAAACTCCGTACTGGGGGATACGAGGGACCGATAAACTCATCTTT
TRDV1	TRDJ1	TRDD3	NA	CALGAPVGGYLGSDKLIF	TGTGCTCTTGGCGCTCCAGTCGGGGGATACCTAGGGTCCGATAAACTCATCTTT
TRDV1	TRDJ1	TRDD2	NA	CALGVPSSEYTDKLIF	TGTGCTCTTGGGGTTCCTTCCTCAGAGTACACCGATAAACTCATCTTT
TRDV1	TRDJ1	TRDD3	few	CALGGDLLLGDTLCTDKLIF	TGTGCTCTTGGGGGTGATCTGCTGCTGGGGGATACCCTCTGCACCGATAAACTCATCTTT
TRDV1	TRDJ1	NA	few	CALGCLRGAARYTDKLIF	TGTGCTCTTGGCTGTCTACGGGGAGCCGCTAGGTACACCGATAAACTCATCTTT
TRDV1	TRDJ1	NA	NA	CALGELLDTDKLIF	TGTGCTCTTGGGGAACTACTAGACACCGATAAACTCATCTTT
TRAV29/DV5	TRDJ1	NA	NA	CSVLLCSHMWLGDNLTPGDKLIF	NA
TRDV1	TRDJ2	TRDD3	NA	CALGDKGEAGGYISTAQLFF	TGTGCTCTTGGGGACAAAGGCGAGGCTGGGGGATACATATCGACAGCACAACTCTTCTTT
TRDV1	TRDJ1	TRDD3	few	CALGEPRSILGLFHKLIF	TGTGCTCTTGGGGAACCGAGATCGATACTGGGGCTGTTTCATAAACTCATCTTT
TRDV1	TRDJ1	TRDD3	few	CALGERYCWYWGIGGLIF	TGTGCTCTTGGGGAACGGTACTGTTGGTACTGGGGGATAGGGGGACTCATCTTT
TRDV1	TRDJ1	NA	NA	CALGRFLLGVNTDKLIF	TGTGCTCTTGGTAGATTCCTACTGGGGGTTAACACCGATAAACTCATCTTT
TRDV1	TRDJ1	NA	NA	CALGELPSYASGYTDKLIF	TGTGCTCTTGGGGAACTTCCCTCCTATGCCTCCGGCTACACCGATAAACTCATCTTT
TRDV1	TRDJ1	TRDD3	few	CALGVPLLVWGIRADKLIF	TGTGCTCTTGGGGTACCCCTCCTAGTCTGGGGGATACGGGCCGATAAACTCATCTTT
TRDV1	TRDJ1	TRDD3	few	CALGEPFLGDTSPTYTDKLIF	TGTGCTCTTGGGGAGCCATTCCTGGGGGATACCTCCCCAACTTACACCGATAAACTCATCTTT
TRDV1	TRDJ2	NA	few	CALGEDGLGMFLTAQLFF	TGTGCTCTTGGGGAAGATGGACTGGGTATGTTTCTGACAGCACAACTCTTCTTT
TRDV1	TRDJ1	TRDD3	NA	CALGGPSYDRTGGYDTDKLIF	TGTGCTCTTGGGGGGCCTTCCTACGACCGTACTGGGGGATACGACACCGATAAACTCATCTTT